The 27 T cell receptor beta chains below come from one sample, sequenced in a study of regulatory T cells in long-lasting Graves disease. In building TCR beta libraries, iRepertoire HTBI primers were used together with Arm-PCR of CDR3 regions. Via MiXCR, TCRdb re-called the multiplex PCR reads, giving one row per CDR3 protein. The sample carries over 400,000 distinct CDR3 sequences, 14% recorded once. Described time point: newly diagnosed GD, antithyroid drugs for less than 3 months. RNA isolated from PBMCs was used to make the TCR library. The data also belong to a second study, concerning T cells in Graves' hyperthyroidism and ophthalmopathy.

The sample consisted of peripheral blood mononuclear cells (PBMCs), taken at new diagnosis, from a patient treated with antithyroid drugs. The receptors shown here come from a woman in her 50s with Graves disease.

There are many counts of this clonotype. The V and J genes are TRBV12-3 or TRBV12-4 and TRBJ1-1, with TRBD1 matching over 10 bases. With V trimmed by 1 base and J by 2 bases, 4 bases remained unmatched. CDR3 length: 16 amino acids. The DNA for the CDR3 is TGTGCCAGCAGTTTAGAGACAGGGGGCTCCAACACTGAAGCTTTCTTT. Encoded protein: CASSLETGGSNTEAFF.

This clonotype was counted many times. The CDR3 DNA is TGTGCCAGCAGTTACGATCTAGCGGGTAGCAATGAGCAGTTCTTC. Translating it yields CASSYDLAGSNEQFF. The chain links TRBV6-5 to TRBJ2-1; 8 nucleotides agree with TRBD2. CDR1 MNHEY and CDR2 SVGAGI come from the germline V gene. This CDR3 region has 15 residues. V lost 2 bases, J lost 6 bases, and 6 bases stayed unmatched.

This clonotype was counted ten times or more. V and J are TRBV28 and TRBJ2-7, with D perhaps TRBD1 (6 bases). The germline V gene has CDR1 MDHEN and CDR2 SYDVKM. The CDR3 is made up of 14 amino acids. The V end was cut by 10 bases, the J end by 0 bases, with 16 bases between. As DNA, the CDR3 is TGTGCCATCCTTCTCAGGGGAGACTCCTACGAGCAGTACTTC. It translates to CAILLRGDSYEQYF.

Concerning this clonotype itself: A much larger clone differs from this one at a single base, so this may be a read error. This sequence joins TRBV11-2 and TRBJ2-7, with D perhaps given as TRBD1 or TRBD2 (5 bases each). The CDR3 sequence is 14 residues long. Germline lookup yields CDR1 SGHAT and CDR2 FQNNGV. V lost 11 bases to trimming and J lost 4 bases, with 21 bases between them. CDR3 nucleotide sequence: TGTGCCGGCACCCAGTTGGGGACCCAATACGAGCAGTACTTC. Encoded protein: CAGTQLGTQYEQYF.

The genes are TRBV7-9 and TRBJ1-2; 12 nucleotides match TRBD1. The germline gives CDR1 SEHNR, CDR2 FQNEAQ (reference sequence). V was pared by 6 bases and J by 7 bases, with 15 bases of the junction left unmatched. The CDR3 sequence is 17 residues long. CDR3 in amino acids: CASRNTGTGGRVGGYTF. The DNA of the CDR3 is TGTGCCAGCAGGAACACCGGGACAGGGGGCCGCGTGGGTGGCTACACCTTC.

There are many counts of this clonotype. The gene calls are TRBV5-1 and TRBJ2-1; the match to TRBD2 covers 14 bases. The CDR3 is made up of 16 amino acids. Unmatched junction bases numbered 8, after V lost 5 bases and J lost 7 bases. The germline gives CDR1 SGHRS, CDR2 YFSETQ. The CDR3 nucleotides are TGCGCCAGCAGTTATGCCGGGACTAGCGGGAGAAATGAGCAGTTCTTC. Translating gives CASSYAGTSGRNEQFF.

This rearrangement joins TRBV24-1 to TRBJ2-1; no clear D. The CDR3 loop spans 14 amino acids. Trimming took off 7 bases at V and 2 bases at J, with 11 bases between the two ends. CDR1 and CDR2 (germline): KGHDR, SFDVKD. This CDR3 is CATSRTDAYNEQFF. CDR3 DNA: TGTGCCACCAGCAGGACGGACGCCTACAATGAGCAGTTCTTC.

This clonotype was seen many times. The J gene is TRBJ1-1, the V gene TRBV4-1; D gene unclear. V shed 0 bases and J shed 10 bases, with 12 bases lying between them. The V gene's germline CDR1 is MGHRA and CDR2 YSYEKL. The CDR3 runs to 13 residues. The CDR3 DNA reads TGCGCCAGCAGCCAAGATCCCCTAGTCGGAGCTTTCTTT. It codes for CASSQDPLVGAFF.

This rearrangement joins TRBV7-9 to TRBJ2-7; weak D call: TRBD2 (5 bases). The CDR3 is made up of 14 amino acids. Trimming removed 1 base at V and 0 bases at J, with 7 bases between. In germline, CDR1 is SEHNR, CDR2 FQNEAQ (reference sequence). The chain's CDR3 is CASSLEGLSYEQYF. CDR3 DNA sequence: TGTGCCAGCAGCTTAGAAGGACTCTCCTACGAGCAGTACTTC.

The table lists this clonotype with a few counts. The rearrangement links TRBV7-9 to TRBJ1-1; 10 positions match TRBD1. The CDR3 totals 16 residues. Germline V lookup: CDR1 SEHNR, CDR2 FQNEAQ (reference sequence). The trim removed 5 bases at V and 5 bases at J, leaving 11 bases unmatched. Here the CDR3 reads CASSIRQGAVFTEAFF. DNA of the CDR3: TGTGCCAGCAGCATACGACAGGGGGCGGTTTTTACTGAAGCTTTCTTT.

This clonotype was found many times. The chain joins TRBV3-1 to TRBJ1-1; D not certain. CDR1 is LGHDT and CDR2 is YNNKEL in the germline V gene (reference sequence). The CDR3 is made up of 12 amino acids. Trimming pared 0 bases from V and 12 bases from J, leaving 11 bases between. The CDR3: CASSQEGPETFF. The DNA of the CDR3 is TGTGCCAGCAGCCAAGAAGGTCCCGAAACTTTCTTT.

In this sample, this clonotype turned up a few times. This chain joins TRBV19 and TRBJ2-7, with 9 nucleotides matching TRBD1. The CDR3 is made up of 15 amino acids. The ends lost 4 bases at V and 4 bases at J; junction bases unmatched: 8. Per germline, CDR1 LNHDA and CDR2 SQIVND (reference sequence). For the CDR3, the DNA is TGTGCCAGTAGTACCAACTTCGGGACAGGGTACGAGCAGTACTTC. This translates into CASSTNFGTGYEQYF.

There are many counts of this clonotype. V gene TRBV7-8 combines with J gene TRBJ2-5, with a tentative D call TRBD1 (6 bases). CDR1 and CDR2 from the germline V gene are SGHVS and FQNEAQ. CDR3 length: 14 residues. V lost 1 base, J lost 5 bases, and 11 bases lay in between. In DNA form, the CDR3 reads TGTGCCAGCAGCTTAGTTGGGGGCACCGAGACCCAGTACTTC. Translation gives CASSLVGGTETQYF.

This clonotype has ten or more counts. The chain employs TRBV5-4 and TRBJ2-5; no clear D. This CDR3 has 13 amino acids. V gave up 0 bases and J gave up 5 bases, with 8 bases separating them. The germline gives CDR1 SGHNT, CDR2 YYREEE (reference sequence). The CDR3 DNA follows: TGTGCCAGCAGCTTGGGAGTAGGGGAGACCCAGTACTTC. It specifies CASSLGVGETQYF.

In its sample, this clonotype was seen a few times. V is TRBV7-7 and J is TRBJ2-5, with D unclear. CDR1 is SSHAT, CDR2 FNYEAQ, per germline (reference sequence). Trimming stripped 1 base from V and 2 bases from J, with 14 bases between. The CDR3 is 16 amino acids. The CDR3 sequence: CASSLGGSGVQETQYF. In nucleotides, the CDR3 is TGTGCCAGCAGCTTAGGCGGTTCAGGAGTGCAAGAGACCCAGTACTTC.

This clonotype was counted many times. This sequence joins TRBV7-9 and TRBJ2-5; 10 bases are a match to TRBD2. V dropped 5 bases and J dropped 4; count of bases not matched to a gene: 4. Per the germline V gene, CDR1 is SEHNR and CDR2 is FQNEAQ (reference sequence). This CDR3 is 14 amino acids long. The CDR3 coding sequence is TGTGCCAGCAGCCAGGGACTAGCGAGAGAGACCCAGTACTTC. Protein: CASSQGLARETQYF.

This clonotype was seen a few times. This chain uses TRBV6-1 with TRBJ1-6, with unresolved D. V was pared by 4 bases and J by 10 bases, with 5 bases between. The V gene's germline CDR1 is MNHNS and CDR2 SASEGT. This CDR3 comprises 11 residues. CDR3 in amino acids: CASSVQSPLHF. DNA for the CDR3: TGTGCCAGCAGTGTTCAGTCACCCCTCCACTTT.

The chain links TRBV20-1 to TRBJ1-5; possibly TRBD1 for D (5 bases). V gave up 5 bases and J gave up 2 bases, with 10 bases separating them. Germline V CDR1 and CDR2: DFQATT, SNEGSKA (reference sequence). The CDR3 has 13 residues. CDR3 loop: CSARGDGNQPQHF. The CDR3 DNA reads TGCAGTGCTCGGGGGGACGGCAATCAGCCCCAGCATTTT.

The table lists this clonotype with a few counts. Here the CDR3 reads CASSLVGAENSPLHF. The CDR3 DNA sequence: TGTGCCAGCAGCTTAGTCGGGGCAGAAAATTCACCCCTCCACTTT. The chain carries TRBV7-2 and TRBJ1-6; D possibly corresponds to TRBD1 (5 bases). The germline gives CDR1 SGHTA, CDR2 FQGNSA. V lost 1 base, J lost 7 bases, and 11 bases lay in between. The CDR3 length is 15 residues.

This clonotype was observed at least ten times. This chain joins TRBV6-9 and TRBJ1-2; maybe TRBD1 (5 bases). Trimming took 3 bases from V and 6 from J, leaving 14 bases between them. CDR1 is MNHGY, CDR2 SVAAGI, per germline. The CDR3 covers 14 residues. The DNA of the CDR3 is TGTGCCAGCAGTTACTCTCCAGGGAGCAATGGCTACACCTTC. It encodes CASSYSPGSNGYTF.

The rearrangement joins TRBV28 to TRBJ1-6; D is uncertain. There are 14 residues in the CDR3. V was cut by 6 bases and J by 7 bases, with 13 bases left in between. CDR1 is MDHEN and CDR2 is SYDVKM in the germline V gene. CDR3 sequence reads: CASRETTINSPLHF. The CDR3 coding sequence is TGTGCCAGCAGAGAGACGACGATCAATTCACCCCTCCACTTT.

This clonotype was detected only a few times. CDR3 protein: CASSQDEPAPTEQYF. The CDR3 region has the DNA TGTGCCAGCAGCCAAGATGAACCAGCCCCAACCGAGCAGTACTTC. The rearrangement joins TRBV3-1 to TRBJ2-7; the D is unclear. Trimming removed 0 bases from V and 6 bases from J, with 15 bases in between. CDR3 length: 15 amino acids. Germline V gives CDR1 LGHDT, CDR2 YNNKEL (reference sequence).

This clonotype has at least ten counts. The rearrangement uses TRBV28 and TRBJ2-7, with 9 nucleotides matching TRBD2. Germline CDR1 is MDHEN and CDR2 is SYDVKM. The CDR3 is made up of 16 amino acids. Unmatched junction bases numbered 14, after V lost 5 bases and J lost 6 bases. The CDR3 spells CASSLPTGAGGPEQYF. CDR3 nucleotides: TGTGCCAGCAGTCTCCCAACGGGAGCGGGAGGACCCGAGCAGTACTTC.

This clonotype was detected many times. The genes are TRBV6-2 or TRBV6-3 and TRBJ2-5; TRBD2 aligns across 11 bases. This CDR3 is built from 15 residues. Germline loops: CDR1 MNHEY, CDR2 SVGEGT. The V gene end was trimmed by 6 bases and the J gene end by 5 bases; junction bases not matched to a gene: 8. The CDR3 region has the DNA TGTGCCAGCAGCGACACTAGCGGGAGTCGGGAGACCCAGTACTTC. Translating gives CASSDTSGSRETQYF.

There are a few counts of this clonotype. A much larger clone lies one base from this, so it may be a read error. This chain uses TRBV3-1 with TRBJ1-1, with 7 bases that match TRBD1. The length of the CDR3 is 15 residues. V shed 7 bases and J 4 bases; nucleotides not matched to a gene: 12. Germline V gene sequence: CDR1 LGHDT, CDR2 YNNKEL (reference sequence). The CDR3 DNA reads as TGTGCCAGCACCCCAGAGTCAGGGGGTTTCACTGAAGCTTTCTTT. It encodes CASTPESGGFTEAFF.

In this sample, this clonotype turned up a few times. The genes are TRBV4-1 and TRBJ2-2; 7 bases agree with TRBD2. CDR3 length: 14 residues. Germline trimming cut 6 bases from V and 0 bases from J; bases unmatched to any gene: 1. Per germline, CDR1 MGHRA and CDR2 YSYEKL. The CDR3 sequence is CASRLASNTGELFF. As DNA, the CDR3 is TGCGCCAGCAGACTAGCGTCGAACACCGGGGAGCTGTTTTTT.

This clonotype has a handful of counts. This rearrangement joins TRBV6-1 to TRBJ2-1, with TRBD2 matching over 9 bases. Germline V gene sequence: CDR1 MNHNS, CDR2 SASEGT. J lost 0 bases, V lost 7 bases, and 7 bases had no gene match. CDR3 length: 16 residues. The CDR3: CASTRLADRSYNEQFF. CDR3 nucleotide sequence: TGTGCCAGCACAAGACTAGCGGACCGCTCCTACAATGAGCAGTTCTTC.